This T cell receptor (beta chain) emerged from a study of control samples from healthy donors and cancer patients. The repertoire was sequenced with immunoSEQ multiplex PCR; TCRdb's copy has only in-frame clones and lacks some. The sample holds some 80,000 clones, 80% to 90% seen once. What was sequenced was PBMCs. This sequence was found in a woman in her sixties with head and neck cancer.

The CDR3 DNA reads as TGTGCCAGTATTCAGGGAAGACATAGCAATCAGCCCCAGCATTTT. Translated: CASIQGRHSNQPQHF. The rearrangement links TRBV19 to TRBJ1-5, with TRBD1 as a possible D gene (5 bases). Trimming cost V 7 bases and J 0 bases, with 13 bases left between them. Germline CDR1 is LNHDA and CDR2 is SQIVND (reference sequence). This CDR3 is 15 amino acids long.